This T cell receptor beta chain was sequenced for a study of OX40 agonist ivuxolimab in advanced cancers. General study points: Relative to CD4+ cells, CD8+ T cells on average had more expanded clones.

Assay used: immunoSEQ multiplex PCR; TCRdb lists only in-frame clones, some missing. In the table there are 75,000 to 100,000 clones, 80% to 90% of which are singletons. CDR1 and CDR2 from the germline V gene are SNHLY and FYNNEI. The CDR3 has 15 residues. Germline trimming cut 3 bases from V and 9 bases from J; bases unmatched to any gene: 6. This clone was seen once. Its specificity is not known. Sequenced here: CD4+ or CD8+ T cells sorted from blood, sampled in a trial of the OX40 agonist ivuxolimab. This TCR derives from an adult with an advanced solid tumor such as melanoma, head and neck, liver or kidney cancer. The V call is TRBV2, the J call TRBJ2-1, with 12 bases identical to TRBD2. The CDR3: CASSDRLAGGSEQFF. CDR3 DNA: TGTGCCAGCAGTGATAGGCTAGCGGGGGGGAGTGAGCAGTTCTTC.